This T cell receptor beta chain is from a study of regulatory T cells in long-lasting Graves disease. Time point meaning: newly diagnosed GD, antithyroid drugs for less than 3 months. Extracted RNA from PBMCs served as the source of the TCR library. CDR3-region Arm-PCR and iRepertoire HTBI primers produced the TCR beta libraries. TCRdb reprocessed the multiplex PCR reads with MiXCR, giving one entry per CDR3 protein. The repertoire holds over 300,000 distinct CDR3 sequences, with less than 20% as singletons. This clonotype has ten or more counts. Germline V gene lookup returns CDR1 MDHEN and CDR2 SYDVKM. The ends lost 6 bases at V and 5 bases at J; junction bases unmatched: 8. The CDR3 loop spans 15 amino acids.

The chain uses TRBV28 and TRBJ2-7; 12 bases line up with TRBD2. This receptor was obtained from a female donor with Graves disease. This specimen consisted of peripheral blood mononuclear cells (PBMCs), obtained at new diagnosis, from a patient treated with antithyroid drugs. The CDR3 nucleotides read TGTGCCAGCAGCCGTCGACTAGCGGGAGTCCACGAGCAGTACTTC. This codes for CASSRRLAGVHEQYF.